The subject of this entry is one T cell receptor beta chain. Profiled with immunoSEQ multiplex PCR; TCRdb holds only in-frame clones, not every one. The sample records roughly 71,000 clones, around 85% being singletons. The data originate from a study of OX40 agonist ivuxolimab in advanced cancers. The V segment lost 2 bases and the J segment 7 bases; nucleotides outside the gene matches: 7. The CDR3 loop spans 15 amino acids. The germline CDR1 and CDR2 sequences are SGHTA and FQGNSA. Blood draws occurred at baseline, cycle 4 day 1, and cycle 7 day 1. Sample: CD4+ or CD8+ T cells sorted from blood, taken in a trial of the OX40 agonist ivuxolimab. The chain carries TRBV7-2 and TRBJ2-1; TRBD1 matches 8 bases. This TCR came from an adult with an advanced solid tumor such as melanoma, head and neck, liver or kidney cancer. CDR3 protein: CASSLQGASGNEQFF. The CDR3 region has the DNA TGTGCCAGCAGCTTACAGGGGGCCTCGGGGAATGAGCAGTTCTTC.